The text below deals with one T cell receptor beta chain. This clone was recorded only once. No antigen is known for it. Base qualities are not provided; no much larger clone lies one nucleotide away. The sample is drawn from a study of blood T cell repertoires in COVID-19 (dated by TCRdb to about 2020). About the study as a whole: Samples covering the acute and convalescent phases of COVID-19 were provided by collaborators in the United States, Italy and Spain. The prospective study material was composed of cDNA or gDNA derived from T cells, B-cell-depleted T cells, or PBMCs. Deeply sampled blood TCRbeta repertoires from subjects exposed to, actively infected with, or recovered from COVID-19 were included in the dataset. The repertoires were made available in a free public database intended to serve as a resource for research on the immune response to SARS-CoV-2. Samples were obtained from the ongoing ImmuneRACE study (first 160 participants) and from some 1,200 subjects provided by 6 global collaborators. Sample metadata almost always included a de-identified subject ID, COVID-19 status, age in years and sex. Where available, HLA class I and class II types were obtained from metadata supplied by the sample provider rather than from assay-based typing.

Here is what the overall study found, with its caveats: How much clinical and demographic metadata was included differed by source and by participant, and the metadata was provided uncurated.

The immunoSEQ Assay, a bias-controlled multiplex PCR, was used to amplify TCRbeta CDR3 regions from genomic DNA. For the original study's pipeline: The number of nucleated cells in each sample was estimated from the amplification of reference gene primers within the assay. To quantify the absolute abundance of each unique TCRbeta CDR3 rearrangement, sequence reads were collapsed and filtered. For each sample, productive Simpson clonality was calculated as the square root of Simpson's diversity index over productive rearrangements. As stored in TCRdb, this immuneACCESS dataset retains in-frame rearrangements with V and J assigned. A fraction of the clones does not appear; measured against another copy, unresolved V genes explain less than half of the discrepancy, and the remainder lacks a known reason. V, J and clone size are taken as reported in that table, and D and trimming were inferred from the DNA itself. The sample table records approximately 74,000 clones; over 75% of these occur just once. Jointly, the top ten make up more than 5.5% of the sample.

Whole blood was collected in K2EDTA tubes by collaborating institutions according to the institutions' own protocols. For TCRbeta analysis, collaborator samples were shipped as frozen whole blood, as isolated PBMCs, or as DNA extracted from either sample type. This sequence originates from a man aged 65 to 79 with acute or convalescent COVID-19. The source material was peripheral blood.

The CDR3 corresponds to CATAPGTSANEQYF. The sequenced DNA is TGTGCCACTGCCCCCGGGACTAGCGCTAACGAGCAGTACTTC. The chain couples TRBV18 to TRBJ2-7, and TRBD2 matches 10 of the central bases. There are 14 amino acids in the CDR3, from cysteine to phenylalanine inclusive. Just CDR3 DNA is preserved here, 42 bases in frame from base 1. V is cut back by 10 bases and J by 5 bases, with 11 bases in the junction unmatched. The germline V gene gives CDR1 as KGHSH and CDR2 as LQKENI.